This T cell receptor beta chain was captured by sequencing in a study of blood T cell repertoires in COVID-19. Overall study: Sample material is recorded as cDNA or gDNA derived from T cells, B-cell-depleted T cells, or PBMCs.

This clone came up once. Authors' processing steps: Reference gene primer amplification gave nucleated cell count estimates. Repertoires were generated with immunoSEQ multiplex PCR, while TCRdb's copy carries only in-frame clones and drops some. Clone size and V and J calls were adopted from that table, with D and trimming inferred from the DNA. The table lists more than 150,000 clones, around 87% of them singletons, with roughly 0.57% in the top ten. Seattle researchers signed up patients amid active infection and tracked them longitudinally. Germline V gene data show CDR1 as SNHLY and CDR2 as FYNNEI. Trimming left V 4 bases short and J 2 bases short, with 8 bases between. There are 14 residues in the CDR3.

The source is a man in his fifties or sixties with COVID-19, enrolled during active disease. Sample: peripheral blood. The J gene is TRBJ1-4, the V gene TRBV2; a possible D gene is TRBD1 (5 bases). This chain's CDR3 is CASSAQATNEKLFF. Written as DNA, the CDR3 is TGTGCCAGCAGTGCACAGGCCACTAATGAAAAACTGTTTTTT. The variable domain in full, completed from reference TRBV2 and TRBJ1-4, reads EPEVTQTPSHQVTQMGQEVILRCVPISNHLYFYWYRQILGQKVEFLVSFYNNEISEKSEIFDDQFSVERPDGSNFTLKIRSTKLEDSAMYFCASSAQATNEKLFFGSGTQLSVL.